These 30 T cell receptor beta chains were sequenced from one sample in a study of sequential checkpoint blockade in melanoma. Stated treatment: randomized to nivolumab then ipilimumab (arm A) or the reverse (arm B). Profiling relied on immunoSEQ multiplex PCR, and the TCRdb table lists in-frame clones only, not all of them. Of under 20,000 clones listed, roughly 25% are singletons. The sequences come from tumor tissue (inferred from file names), collected from a patient given nivolumab and ipilimumab in sequence. These receptors all come from a human donor with melanoma.

This clone came up a few times. This chain connects TRBV23-1 to TRBJ2-3; tentatively, D is TRBD1 (5 bases). TRBV23-1 counts as an open reading frame of uncertain function. CDR3 length: 16 residues. Trimming shortened V by 5 bases and J by 2 bases, and 17 bases separated the two germline ends. In DNA form, the CDR3 reads TGCGCCAGCAGTAAAAGGACAAAAGGGGCCACAGATACGCAGTATTTT. Its translation is CASSKRTKGATDTQYF.

CDR3 nucleotide sequence: TGTGCCAGCAGCTCCTGGGGGACTAGCGGGACCAATGAGCAGTTCTTC. Residues: CASSSWGTSGTNEQFF. This chain links TRBV11-3 with TRBJ2-1, with TRBD2 identical over 13 bases. Unmatched junction bases numbered 6, after V lost 4 bases and J lost 6 bases. The CDR3 covers 16 residues. Germline CDR1 reads SGHNT; CDR2 reads YENEEA.

This clone showed up just a few times. The CDR3 reads CASSPGQGREKLFF. CDR3 DNA sequence: TGTGCCAGCAGCCCGGGACAGGGACGTGAAAAACTGTTTTTT. The chain joins TRBV9 to TRBJ1-4; 9 nucleotides match TRBD1. Germline CDR1 reads SGDLS; CDR2 reads YYNGEE. With 4 bases clipped from V and 7 bases from J, the junction kept 5 bases outside the gene matches. The CDR3 is 14 residues long.

In its sample, this clone was seen a few times. The rearrangement links TRBV7-5 to TRBJ2-3; TRBD2, the table's D call, lacks a check against the DNA. TRBV7-5 is a pseudogene segment. The CDR3 contains 16 residues. The DNA for the CDR3 is TGTGCCAGCAGCCTCGGGGGCGGGGGGCACAGCGATACGCAGTATTTT. This translates into CASSLGGGGHSDTQYF.

The table lists this clone with a few counts. The gene calls are TRBV11-3 and TRBJ1-6, with D possibly being TRBD1 (6 bases). Germline CDR1 and CDR2: SGHNT and YENEEA. V was cut by 2 bases and J by 2 bases, with 13 bases left in between. The CDR3 length is 17 residues. CDR3 sequence (DNA): TGTGCCAGCAGCTTACGGGGGGCGCAAACCTATAATTCACCCCTCCACTTT. This encodes CASSLRGAQTYNSPLHF.

The J gene is TRBJ2-1, the V gene TRBV2; the match to TRBD2 covers 11 bases. This CDR3 has 14 amino acids. The J segment lost 9 bases and the V segment lost 11 bases, leaving 12 bases of the junction unmatched. Germline CDR1 and CDR2: SNHLY and FYNNEI. CDR3 protein: CAARYSGRAFEQFF. The CDR3 DNA reads as TGTGCCGCACGTTATAGCGGGAGGGCCTTTGAGCAGTTCTTC. The full variable domain, with the rest looked up from reference TRBV2 and TRBJ2-1, is EPEVTQTPSHQVTQMGQEVILRCVPISNHLYFYWYRQILGQKVEFLVSFYNNEISEKSEIFDDQFSVERPDGSNFTLKIRSTKLEDSAMYFCAARYSGRAFEQFFGPGTRLTVL.

This clone came up a few times. The CDR3 reads CASSYSNRVTGNTIYF. In DNA form, the CDR3 reads TGTGCCAGCAGTTACTCGAATAGGGTCACTGGAAACACCATATATTTT. This chain connects TRBV6-8 to TRBJ1-3; D uncertain. CDR1 is MNHGY and CDR2 is SAAAGT in the germline V gene. V lost 0 bases, J lost 2 bases, and 11 bases lay in between. The CDR3 has 16 residues.

This clone was detected a few times. This chain connects TRBV9 to TRBJ2-3, with D perhaps assigned TRBD1 or TRBD2 (5 bases each). The germline CDR1 and CDR2 sequences are SGDLS and YYNGEE. The CDR3 runs to 19 residues. Trimming pared 4 bases from V and 0 bases from J, leaving 24 bases between. CDR3 protein: CASSPLSSGPEGSTDTQYF. The CDR3 nucleotides read TGTGCCAGCAGCCCTCTTTCCTCGGGGCCCGAAGGTAGCACAGATACGCAGTATTTT.

This clone was counted between two and nine times. This sequence joins TRBV11-3 and TRBJ1-1; D is possibly TRBD1 (5 bases). The CDR3 consists of 14 residues. Germline CDR1 and CDR2: SGHNT and YENEEA. V lost 4 bases and J lost 4, with 13 bases in between. The CDR3 protein is CASSSRGGFTEAFF. For the CDR3, the DNA is TGTGCCAGCAGCTCAAGGGGAGGGTTCACTGAAGCTTTCTTT.

This clone showed up just a few times. The genes are TRBV6-8 and TRBJ2-7; 8 bases are a match to TRBD2. From germline, CDR1 is MNHGY and CDR2 SAAAGT. The CDR3 extends over 13 amino acids. With 8 bases clipped from V and 3 bases from J, the junction kept 6 bases outside the gene matches. The CDR3 sequence: CASPSGGGYEQYF. For the CDR3, the DNA is TGTGCCAGCCCTTCCGGGGGGGGCTACGAGCAGTACTTC.

The chain employs TRBV28 and TRBJ1-1, with TRBD1 matching 11 bases. CDR3 size: 18 residues. V lost 1 base and J lost 1; bases outside the gene matches: 8. The V gene's germline CDR1 is MDHEN and CDR2 SYDVKM. DNA for the CDR3: TGTGCCAGCAGTTTATTACCCGGGACAGGGGGTTCGAACACTGAAGCTTTCTTT. Translation gives CASSLLPGTGGSNTEAFF.

This clone was recorded a few times. V is TRBV14 and J is TRBJ2-1; 8 bases are shared with TRBD2. This CDR3 has 14 residues. Germline V gives CDR1 SGHDN, CDR2 FVKESK. J lost 9 bases, V lost 2 bases, and 6 bases had no gene match. The CDR3 DNA reads TGTGCCAGCAGCCAACTTGCGGGAGGCGGTGAGCAGTTCTTC. Amino acid sequence: CASSQLAGGGEQFF.

This clone appeared a few times. V and J are TRBV11-3 and TRBJ1-4, with D possibly being TRBD1 (6 bases). This CDR3 spans 19 amino acids. V was cut by 3 bases and J by 2 bases, with 22 bases left in between. Germline values: CDR1 SGHNT, CDR2 YENEEA. The CDR3 region has the DNA TGTGCCAGCAGCTTGGATCTGGGGGCGTATGGAGGTACTAATGAAAAACTGTTTTTT. Protein product: CASSLDLGAYGGTNEKLFF.

J is TRBJ2-2 and V is TRBV5-1; TRBD2 matches 9 bases. The V segment lost 0 bases and the J segment 4 bases; nucleotides outside the gene matches: 7. Germline CDR1 SGHRS, CDR2 YFSETQ. There are 17 residues in the CDR3. CDR3 in amino acids: CASSLVISGSRTGELFF. The DNA for the CDR3 is TGCGCCAGCAGCTTGGTTATTAGCGGGAGTCGCACCGGGGAGCTGTTTTTT.

This clone showed up just a few times. This sequence joins TRBV7-7 and TRBJ1-1, with 7 bases aligning to TRBD1. With 1 base clipped from V and 4 bases from J, the junction kept 15 bases outside the gene matches. Germline CDR1 reads SSHAT; CDR2 reads FNYEAQ (reference sequence). The CDR3 consists of 18 residues. This CDR3 reads CASSLGIRQGGSSTEAFF. CDR3 nucleotides: TGTGCCAGCAGCTTAGGGATTAGACAGGGAGGTAGTAGCACTGAAGCTTTCTTT.

The CDR3 DNA follows: TGCGCCAGCAGCCAGACTAGCGGGGGTAGCACAGATACGCAGTATTTT. Amino acid sequence: CASSQTSGGSTDTQYF. The genes are TRBV5-1 and TRBJ2-3; TRBD2 matches at 12 bases. CDR1 is SGHRS and CDR2 is YFSETQ in the germline V gene. The CDR3 has 16 residues. The junction had 3 bases not matched to a gene; V was cut back by 4 bases and J by 0 bases.

This chain links TRBV23-1 with TRBJ2-7; 7 bases are shared with TRBD1. TRBV23-1 is assigned to the ORF class and has an uncertain function. V was pared by 6 bases and J by 4 bases, with 6 bases of the junction left unmatched. The CDR3 has 13 residues. The CDR3 nucleotides are TGCGCCAGCAGCTTAGACAGGGAATACGAGCAGTACTTC. The encoded protein is CASSLDREYEQYF.

This clone was seen at least ten times. This chain links TRBV11-3 with TRBJ1-2; 9 bases are shared with TRBD1. The V and J ends lost 2 bases and 2 bases, in that order; junction bases with no gene match: 12. The CDR3 runs to 18 residues. Germline V gives CDR1 SGHNT, CDR2 YENEEA. The CDR3 DNA reads as TGTGCCAGCAGCTTAACCATTGGGGTGGGGACAGGGAACTATGGCTACACCTTC. This encodes CASSLTIGVGTGNYGYTF.

The chain links TRBV6-7 to TRBJ2-7; tentative D call: TRBD1 (6 bases). TRBV6-7 is an open reading frame, and its role is uncertain. The CDR3 runs 19 residues. Trimming removed 2 bases from V and 3 bases from J, with 26 bases in between. As DNA, the CDR3 is TGTGCCAGCAGTTACCCGGACAGCGAAGTGAAAATGTTTATCTACGAGCAGTACTTC. Translated: CASSYPDSEVKMFIYEQYF.

V gene TRBV5-1 combines with J gene TRBJ1-1; 9 bases are shared with TRBD1. Germline values: CDR1 SGHRS, CDR2 YFSETQ. The CDR3 extends over 14 amino acids. Trimming at V came to 3 bases and at J to 10 bases, leaving 10 bases not matched to a gene. CDR3 loop: CASSSTGTGLLAFF. CDR3 coding DNA: TGCGCCAGCAGCTCGACCGGGACAGGGCTCTTAGCTTTCTTT.

This clone was seen ten or more times. The rearrangement joins TRBV11-3 to TRBJ1-2; 9 bases line up with TRBD1. The CDR3 extends over 17 amino acids. CDR1 is SGHNT, CDR2 YENEEA, per germline. V lost 5 bases, J lost 8 bases, and 18 bases stayed unmatched. The CDR3 DNA reads TGTGCCAGCAGCCCCTTTCTACAGGGGGCGCGGGTAGACGGCTACACCTTC. Translating gives CASSPFLQGARVDGYTF.

V is TRBV6-7 and J is TRBJ2-2; the match to TRBD1 covers 12 bases. TRBV6-7 is identified as an open reading frame with a role that is uncertain. The CDR3 is 16 residues long. V gave up 6 bases and J gave up 5 bases; unmatched junction bases: 7. CDR3 sequence (DNA): TGTGCCAGCAGCTCGGGGACAGGGGGCTTGACCGGGGAGCTGTTTTTT. This translates into CASSSGTGGLTGELFF.

The genes are TRBV30 and TRBJ2-7; 7 bases are shared with TRBD2. Trimming at V came to 4 bases and at J to 1 base, leaving 1 base not matched to a gene. CDR1 and CDR2 from the germline V gene are GTSNPN and SVGIG (reference sequence). The CDR3 contains 12 residues. As DNA, the CDR3 is TGTGCCTGGATGGGGGGGTCCTACGAGCAGTACTTC. Its protein is CAWMGGSYEQYF. Complete variable domain (other parts from reference TRBV30 and TRBJ2-7): SQTIHQWPATLVQPVGSPLSLECTVEGTSNPNLYWYRQAAGRGLQLLFYSVGIGQISSEVPQNLSASRPQDRQFILSSKKLLLSDSGFYLCAWMGGSYEQYFGPGTRLTVT.

This rearrangement joins TRBV19 to TRBJ2-7; D may be TRBD2 (5 bases). Germline CDR1 and CDR2: LNHDA and SQIVND (reference sequence). The V end lost 2 bases, the J end lost 6 bases, and 11 bases lay between the germline ends. The CDR3 totals 13 residues. The CDR3 region is CASSISAGGEQYF. The CDR3 bases are TGTGCCAGTAGTATATCCGCGGGTGGCGAGCAGTACTTC.

The genes are TRBV5-1 and TRBJ2-1; 7 bases agree with TRBD1. Germline assignment: CDR1 SGHRS and CDR2 YFSETQ. J lost 5 bases, V lost 6 bases, and 8 bases had no gene match. CDR3 size: 14 residues. The CDR3 sequence is CASTWGTVDNEQFF. CDR3 DNA: TGCGCCAGCACCTGGGGGACAGTGGACAATGAGCAGTTCTTC.

This clone was picked up a small number of times. The chain is built from TRBV9 and TRBJ2-1; D may be TRBD1 or TRBD2 (5 bases each). Trimming removed 5 bases from V and 5 bases from J, with 11 bases in between. From germline, CDR1 is SGDLS and CDR2 YYNGEE. The CDR3 runs to 13 residues. This CDR3 is CASRGTLNNEQFF. CDR3 nucleotide sequence: TGTGCCAGCAGAGGGACGCTTAACAATGAGCAGTTCTTC.

The chain has TRBV29-1 and TRBJ2-1; D might be TRBD1 or TRBD2, each matching 5 bases. Germline V gene sequence: CDR1 SQVTM, CDR2 ANQGSEA. The CDR3 has 14 amino acids. Trimming left V 7 bases short and J 4 bases short, with 17 bases between. CDR3 sequence (DNA): TGCAGCGCTAAAAGGTCGGGACCTTACAATGAGCAGTTCTTC. It yields the protein CSAKRSGPYNEQFF.

J is TRBJ2-2 and V is TRBV9, with 9 positions matching TRBD1. The CDR3 extends over 17 amino acids. Germline CDR1 SGDLS, CDR2 YYNGEE. The V gene end was trimmed by 4 bases and the J gene end by 3 bases; junction bases not matched to a gene: 10. CDR3 amino acids: CASSPKQQGADTGELFF. DNA for the CDR3: TGTGCCAGCAGCCCTAAACAACAGGGGGCGGACACCGGGGAGCTGTTTTTT. The full variable domain, in which reference TRBV9 and TRBJ2-2 provide the parts outside the CDR3, is DSGVTQTPKHLITATGQRVTLRCSPRSGDLSVYWYQQSLDQGLQFLIQYYNGEERAKGNILERFSAQQFPDLHSELNLSSLELGDSALYFCASSPKQQGADTGELFFGEGSRLTVL.

V usage is TRBV6-8 and J usage is TRBJ1-2; TRBD1 matches 12 bases. CDR1 MNHGY and CDR2 SAAAGT come from the germline V gene. This CDR3 comprises 14 residues. With V trimmed by 6 bases and J by 8 bases, 7 bases remained unmatched. The chain's CDR3 is CASRPGTGGEGYTF. In nucleotides, the CDR3 is TGTGCCAGCAGACCCGGGACAGGGGGCGAGGGCTACACCTTC.

The chain recombines TRBV12-5 with TRBJ2-7; 8 bases line up with TRBD1. Germline CDR1 reads LGHNT; CDR2 reads FRNRAP. J was trimmed by 11 bases and V by 5 bases; bases with no gene match: 8. The length of the CDR3 is 12 residues. This CDR3 reads CASGDWDRREYF. CDR3 nucleotide sequence: TGTGCTAGTGGTGATTGGGACAGGCGGGAGTACTTC.